These 23 T cell receptor beta chains share one sample of origin, sequenced in a study of shared clonotypes between healthy human individuals. Here immunoSEQ multiplex PCR was the method, and the copy in TCRdb shows in-frame clones only, minus some. The sample lists about 470,000 clones; 79% were seen once. The sequenced sample was PBMCs. These TCRs come from a woman aged 35 to 49 in good health. Some clones in this sample may be carry-over from other donors' samples.

Concerning this clone itself: This probably arose from a read error, given a far larger clone one base away. As DNA, the CDR3 is TGTGCCGGCAGTTACTCGGGCGGAGGACCGAACACTGAAGCTTTCTTT. Residues: CAGSYSGGGPNTEAFF. The J gene is TRBJ1-1, the V gene TRBV6-5; unclear D gene. This CDR3 is 16 amino acids long. Germline loops: CDR1 MNHEY, CDR2 SVGAGI.

The chain joins TRBV7-2 to TRBJ2-5, with 12 bases identical to TRBD2. Looked up from germline, CDR1 is SGHTA and CDR2 is FQGNSA. J lost 2 bases, V lost 7 bases, and 5 bases had no gene match. This CDR3 is 15 amino acids long. This chain's CDR3 is CASTPTSGRQETQYF. DNA for the CDR3: TGTGCCAGCACCCCGACTAGCGGGAGACAAGAGACCCAGTACTTC.

This clone was seen a few times. The rearrangement links TRBV5-6 to TRBJ1-2; D may be TRBD1 (5 bases). Germline CDR1 reads SGHDT; CDR2 reads YYEEEE. V lost 5 bases and J lost 7, with 12 bases in between. This CDR3 region has 12 residues. CDR3 residues: CASRLGAFGYTF. The CDR3 DNA reads as TGTGCCAGCAGGCTCGGGGCCTTTGGCTACACCTTC.

As DNA, the CDR3 is TGTGCCAGCAGCCTAGACGGGTCGTCCGATCGAGCTTTCTTT. Protein: CASSLDGSSDRAFF. The V call is TRBV7-9, the J call TRBJ1-1, with no clear D. V was clipped by 5 bases and J by 10 bases, with 20 bases between them. The CDR3 sequence is 14 residues long. Germline-derived CDR1 and CDR2 are SEHNR and FQNEAQ (reference sequence).

The sample holds a few counts of this clone. This chain links TRBV9 with TRBJ2-5; 7 positions match TRBD1. The J call may not be correct, given that the DNA end is closer to TRBJ2-7. This CDR3 contains 14 residues. CDR1 SGDLS and CDR2 YYNGEE come from the germline V gene. The CDR3 bases are TGTGCCAGCAGCGTAGGGGGACAGTCCTACGAGCAGTACTTC. Translation gives CASSVGGQSYEQYF.

The chain recombines TRBV6-6 with TRBJ1-2, with D perhaps TRBD1 (5 bases). The CDR3 spans 15 residues. Germline V CDR1 and CDR2: MNHNY, SVGAGI (reference sequence). V lost 2 bases, J lost 1 base, and 11 bases lay in between. The CDR3 region is CASSYATEVNYGYTF. As DNA, the CDR3 is TGTGCCAGCAGTTACGCGACAGAAGTTAACTATGGCTACACCTTC.

The genes are TRBV7-6 and TRBJ2-5; 9 bases map to TRBD2. Trimming took 5 bases from V and 5 from J; bases not matched to a gene: 12. The CDR3 has 16 residues. The germline CDR1 and CDR2 sequences are SGHVS and FNYEAQ. The CDR3 loop reads CASSRLAEGVFETQYF. Here the CDR3 DNA reads TGTGCCAGCAGCCGACTAGCGGAAGGGGTGTTCGAGACCCAGTACTTC.

The rearrangement joins TRBV29-1 to TRBJ1-1; D not resolved. This CDR3 contains 13 residues. CDR1 is SQVTM and CDR2 is ANQGSEA in the germline V gene. V lost 3 bases and J lost 0, with 8 bases in between. The CDR3 loop reads CSVELEMNTEAFF. Here the CDR3 DNA reads TGCAGCGTTGAGTTAGAGATGAACACTGAAGCTTTCTTT.

This clone was found once. V is TRBV1 and J is TRBJ2-1. TRBV1 is noted as a pseudogene. The CDR3 is made up of 13 amino acids. The chain's CDR3 is CTSSPGPYNEQFF. For the CDR3, the DNA is TGCACCAGCAGTCCGGGACCCTACAATGAGCAGTTCTTC.

With regard to this clone: With a far larger clone one base away, a read error is the likely cause. The chain couples TRBV4-1 to TRBJ1-3, with TRBD1 as a possible D gene (5 bases). CDR3 length equals 15 residues. Germline V gene sequence: CDR1 MGHRA, CDR2 YSYEKL. The CDR3 DNA is TGCGCCAGCGGCCAAGATCGGGACGCGGGAAACACCATATATTTT. Its protein is CASGQDRDAGNTIYF.

This chain uses TRBV4-1 with TRBJ2-7; possible D gene TRBD2, 6 bases. The CDR3 spans 15 residues. CDR1 and CDR2 (germline): MGHRA, YSYEKL. Trimming left V 3 bases short and J 2 bases short, with 14 bases between. CDR3 sequence (DNA): TGCGCCAGCAGCCATGGACGAGGGACTCCCTACGAGCAGTACTTC. This gives the protein CASSHGRGTPYEQYF.

The chain employs TRBV2 and TRBJ2-5; 11 nucleotides line up with TRBD2. There are 15 residues in the CDR3. Germline V gives CDR1 SNHLY, CDR2 FYNNEI. The ends lost 5 bases at V and 4 bases at J; junction bases unmatched: 6. This CDR3 is CASSLLAGVGETQYF. The CDR3 DNA reads TGTGCCAGCAGTCTACTAGCGGGAGTTGGAGAGACCCAGTACTTC.

The chain carries TRBV2 and TRBJ2-7; D is uncertain. V was trimmed by 8 bases and J by 0 bases, leaving 17 bases between them. This CDR3 is 15 amino acids long. Per the germline V gene, CDR1 is SNHLY and CDR2 is FYNNEI. The CDR3 DNA sequence: TGTGCCAGCGGAGCCTTGGCGGCAAGCTCCTACGAGCAGTACTTC. It encodes CASGALAASSYEQYF.

The gene calls are TRBV2 and TRBJ2-1; D ambiguous. This CDR3 has 13 amino acids. With 5 bases removed from V and 10 bases from J, the gap between germline ends came to 15 bases. Germline loops: CDR1 SNHLY, CDR2 FYNNEI. The CDR3: CASSFGYDREQFF. The CDR3 DNA follows: TGTGCCAGCAGTTTCGGCTACGATAGGGAGCAGTTCTTC.

The V gene is TRBV5-1, the J gene TRBJ2-1, with 7 positions matching TRBD2. The trim removed 1 base at V and 0 bases at J, leaving 4 bases unmatched. Germline V gene data show CDR1 as SGHRS and CDR2 as YFSETQ. The CDR3 extends over 16 amino acids. The CDR3 protein is CASSLSLADSYNEQFF. The CDR3 nucleotides read TGCGCCAGCAGCTTGAGTCTAGCGGACTCCTACAATGAGCAGTTCTTC. Supplemented by reference TRBV5-1 and TRBJ2-1, the full variable domain reads KAGVTQTPRYLIKTRGQQVTLSCSPISGHRSVSWYQQTPGQGLQFLFEYFSETQRNKGNFPGRFSGRQFSNSRSEMNVSTLELGDSALYLCASSLSLADSYNEQFFGPGTRLTVL.

This sequence joins TRBV11-2 and TRBJ1-3; D is undetermined. Trimming took 6 bases from V and 4 from J, leaving 13 bases between them. CDR1 and CDR2 from the germline V gene are SGHAT and FQNNGV. CDR3 length equals 14 residues. In nucleotides, the CDR3 is TGTGCCAGCAGTCAGACCGGCTTCGGAAACACCATATATTTT. It codes for CASSQTGFGNTIYF.

The CDR3 DNA reads as TGTGCCAGCAGTTACGACCCTCTCTTGAGGAATGAGCAGTTCTTC. Amino acid sequence: CASSYDPLLRNEQFF. The chain recombines TRBV6-5 with TRBJ2-1, with D uncertain. The V and J ends lost 2 bases and 7 bases respectively, with 15 bases between them. The CDR3 is made up of 15 amino acids. The germline gives CDR1 MNHEY, CDR2 SVGAGI.

This sequence joins TRBV5-1 and TRBJ2-1, with unresolved D. V gave up 0 bases and J gave up 6 bases, with 16 bases separating them. Germline V CDR1 and CDR2: SGHRS, YFSETQ. This CDR3 comprises 16 residues. CDR3 nucleotide sequence: TGCGCCAGCAGCTTGGTAGGCCAGGAGACGTTCAATGAGCAGTTCTTC. Translating it yields CASSLVGQETFNEQFF.

The rearrangement joins TRBV28 to TRBJ1-5; unclear D gene. V was shortened by 5 bases and J by 0 bases, with 23 bases between the two germline ends. Per the germline V gene, CDR1 is MDHEN and CDR2 is SYDVKM. The CDR3 is 19 residues long. The CDR3 DNA is TGTGCCAGCAGTCTTCTCATATTAGCGGGGAAACGTAGCAATCAGCCCCAGCATTTT. Its protein is CASSLLILAGKRSNQPQHF. Complete variable domain (other parts from reference TRBV28 and TRBJ1-5): DVKVTQSSRYLVKRTGEKVFLECVQDMDHENMFWYRQDPGLGLRLIYFSYDVKMKEKGDIPEGYSVSREKKERFSLILESASTNQTSMYLCASSLLILAGKRSNQPQHFGDGTRLSIL.

The CDR3 region is CASSSLVGGSTDTQYF. CDR3 sequence (DNA): TGTGCCAGCAGCTCCCTCGTGGGCGGGAGTACAGATACGCAGTATTTT. The genes are TRBV5-6 and TRBJ2-3; TRBD2 matches at 7 bases. The V gene's germline CDR1 is SGHDT and CDR2 YYEEEE. The ends lost 3 bases at V and 3 bases at J; junction bases unmatched: 10. CDR3 size: 16 residues.

This clone was counted once. The chain recombines TRBV5-1 with TRBJ2-5; 14 nucleotides agree with TRBD2. Per the germline V gene, CDR1 is SGHRS and CDR2 is YFSETQ. This CDR3 has 17 amino acids. J was trimmed by 5 bases and V by 4 bases; bases with no gene match: 10. CDR3 loop: CASSPGTSGSVWETQYF. The CDR3 DNA reads TGCGCCAGCAGCCCGGGGACTAGCGGGAGTGTCTGGGAGACCCAGTACTTC. Full variable domain (outside the CDR3, taken from reference TRBV5-1 and TRBJ2-5): KAGVTQTPRYLIKTRGQQVTLSCSPISGHRSVSWYQQTPGQGLQFLFEYFSETQRNKGNFPGRFSGRQFSNSRSEMNVSTLELGDSALYLCASSPGTSGSVWETQYFGPGTRLLVL.

This chain uses TRBV5-1 with TRBJ1-2; 9 nucleotides match TRBD1. V gave up 3 bases and J gave up 5 bases; unmatched junction bases: 8. The CDR3 contains 15 residues. Germline V lookup: CDR1 SGHRS, CDR2 YFSETQ. Here the CDR3 reads CASSWSPGQGYGYTF. In nucleotides, the CDR3 is TGCGCCAGCAGCTGGAGCCCGGGACAGGGTTATGGCTACACCTTC.

V is TRBV2 and J is TRBJ1-5; no clear D gene. Trimming took off 5 bases at V and 7 bases at J, with 9 bases between the two ends. Germline V gene data show CDR1 as SNHLY and CDR2 as FYNNEI. This CDR3 contains 12 residues. The CDR3 here is CASSLVVQPQHF. CDR3 nucleotide sequence: TGTGCCAGCAGTTTGGTTGTGCAGCCCCAGCATTTT.